The 21 T cell receptor beta chains below come from one sample, sequenced in a study of T cells after yellow fever vaccination. TCRdb called the 5' RACE reads again in MiXCR, with one record for every CDR3 protein. The sample shows 500,000 to 550,000 distinct CDR3 sequences, around a fifth of them seen only once. Sequenced material: PBMCs, taken about 21 days after the first yellow fever vaccination. These receptors originate from a man aged 18 to 29 who received the YFV17D yellow fever vaccine.

The rearrangement joins TRBV27 to TRBJ2-1; 7 nucleotides align to TRBD1. CDR3 length: 14 residues. The V and J ends lost 2 bases and 8 bases, in that order; junction bases with no gene match: 6. Germline V lookup: CDR1 MNHEY, CDR2 SMNVEV (reference sequence). The CDR3 DNA reads as TGTGCCAGCAGTTTAAAGGGGGCTAGCTATGAGCAGTTCTTC. Its protein product is CASSLKGASYEQFF.

The chain joins TRBV3-1 to TRBJ2-1; 9 bases are shared with TRBD2. V shed 5 bases and J 4 bases; nucleotides not matched to a gene: 9. Per germline, CDR1 LGHDT and CDR2 YNNKEL (reference sequence). This CDR3 contains 16 residues. CDR3 region: CASSAGGPLAYNEQFF. As DNA, the CDR3 is TGTGCCAGCAGCGCGGGGGGGCCATTGGCTTACAATGAGCAGTTCTTC.

This clonotype was found once. This sequence joins TRBV4-3 and TRBJ1-1; D is possibly TRBD1 (6 bases). This CDR3 is 14 amino acids long. Germline lookup yields CDR1 LGHNA and CDR2 YSLEER. Trimming left V 0 bases short and J 9 bases short, with 14 bases between. CDR3 in amino acids: CASSQDSTGQKAFF. In DNA, the CDR3 is TGCGCCAGCAGCCAAGATAGTACAGGGCAAAAAGCTTTCTTT.

In this sample, this clonotype turned up a few times. This rearrangement joins TRBV7-9 to TRBJ2-1, with 7 bases aligning to TRBD1. Germline V lookup: CDR1 SEHNR, CDR2 FQNEAQ (reference sequence). With V trimmed by 5 bases and J by 6 bases, 13 bases remained unmatched. This CDR3 is built from 16 residues. The CDR3 nucleotides read TGTGCCAGCAGCGCTAACCGACAGGGTCGGGGCAATGAGCAGTTCTTC. It codes for CASSANRQGRGNEQFF. Supplemented by reference TRBV7-9 and TRBJ2-1, the full variable domain reads DTGVSQNPRHKITKRGQNVTFRCDPISEHNRLYWYRQTLGQGPEFLTYFQNEAQLEKSRLLSDRFSAERPKGSFSTLEIQRTEQGDSAMYLCASSANRQGRGNEQFFGPGTRLTVL.

This clonotype was found once. The chain carries TRBV7-2 and TRBJ1-1; 7 bases map to TRBD1. Germline assignment: CDR1 SGHTA and CDR2 FQGNSA. The CDR3 sequence is 14 residues long. The V segment lost 3 bases and the J segment 5 bases; nucleotides outside the gene matches: 6. The CDR3 reads CASSFYDRVTEAFF. The CDR3 DNA reads as TGTGCCAGCAGCTTTTACGACAGGGTGACTGAAGCTTTCTTT.

This clonotype was picked up many times. The chain combines TRBV28 with TRBJ1-1, with D unresolved. Trimming stripped 5 bases from V and 1 base from J, with 14 bases between. This CDR3 contains 15 residues. The germline CDR1 and CDR2 sequences are MDHEN and SYDVKM. As DNA, the CDR3 is TGTGCCAGCAGTGAGACGTTATCGGGGAACACTGAAGCTTTCTTT. Translating it yields CASSETLSGNTEAFF.

This clonotype has just one count. The chain is built from TRBV5-4 and TRBJ2-7; tentatively, D is TRBD2 (7 bases). Germline assignment: CDR1 SGHNT and CDR2 YYREEE (reference sequence). The length of the CDR3 is 16 residues. V lost 4 bases, J lost 2 bases, and 19 bases lay in between. The CDR3 is CASSSPGRGLTYEQYV. The CDR3 region has the DNA TGTGCCAGCAGCAGCCCCGGCAGGGGACTAACCTACGAGCAGTACGTC.

This chain joins TRBV5-1 and TRBJ1-3; no firm D call. This CDR3 is built from 15 residues. Germline-derived CDR1 and CDR2 are SGHRS and YFSETQ. Between the trimmed V and J ends, which lost 5 bases and 0 bases, there was a span of 12 bases. CDR3 sequence: CASRSGPVSGNTIYF. The CDR3 bases are TGCGCCAGCAGATCCGGGCCCGTCTCTGGAAACACCATATATTTT.

This clonotype was picked up a small number of times. J is TRBJ2-1 and V is TRBV10-1; 10 positions agree with TRBD2. CDR1 is WNHNN and CDR2 is SYGVQD in the germline V gene (reference sequence). The CDR3 extends over 15 amino acids. The V segment lost 4 bases and the J segment 2 bases; nucleotides outside the gene matches: 2. The chain's CDR3 is CASSGTSGPYNEQFF. CDR3 in DNA: TGCGCCAGCAGTGGGACTAGCGGCCCCTACAATGAGCAGTTCTTC.

This chain uses TRBV7-2 with TRBJ2-5, with 9 bases lining up with TRBD1. Germline CDR1 is SGHTA and CDR2 is FQGNSA. The V gene end was trimmed by 2 bases and the J gene end by 4 bases; junction bases not matched to a gene: 11. CDR3 size: 17 residues. CDR3 sequence: CASSLTSGQGASETQYF. CDR3 bases: TGTGCCAGCAGCTTAACTTCGGGACAGGGTGCTTCAGAGACCCAGTACTTC.

This clonotype was observed a few times. V and J are TRBV4-2 and TRBJ2-7; 9 bases line up with TRBD2. V dropped 4 bases and J dropped 3; count of bases not matched to a gene: 7. The CDR3 has 15 amino acids. Germline lookup yields CDR1 LGHNA and CDR2 YNFKEQ. The CDR3 sequence: CASSLGTSPLYEQYV. In nucleotides, the CDR3 is TGTGCCAGCAGCCTCGGGACTAGCCCACTCTACGAGCAGTACGTC.

V usage is TRBV7-9 and J usage is TRBJ2-3; 11 bases are shared with TRBD2. Per the germline V gene, CDR1 is SEHNR and CDR2 is FQNEAQ (reference sequence). V was clipped by 6 bases and J by 4 bases; unmatched bases: 3. CDR3 length: 14 amino acids. The CDR3 coding sequence is TGTGCCAGCAGGCCACTAGCGGGGGCAGATACGCAGTATTTT. This encodes CASRPLAGADTQYF.

This chain connects TRBV20-1 to TRBJ2-1, with a weak D call TRBD2 (6 bases). The CDR3 contains 14 residues. From germline, CDR1 is DFQATT and CDR2 SNEGSKA (reference sequence). V was shortened by 3 bases and J by 3 bases, with 12 bases between the two germline ends. The chain's CDR3 is CSARSGGYYNEQFF. CDR3 DNA sequence: TGCAGTGCTAGGTCCGGGGGTTACTACAATGAGCAGTTCTTC.

The rearrangement uses TRBV6-2 or TRBV6-3 and TRBJ2-4; no reliable D call. This CDR3 is 15 amino acids long. Germline lookup yields CDR1 MNHEY and CDR2 SVGEGT. Trimming shortened V by 4 bases and J by 0 bases, and 10 bases separated the two germline ends. CDR3 protein: CASSSYTAAKNIQYF. DNA for the CDR3: TGTGCCAGCAGTTCTTATACAGCAGCCAAAAACATTCAGTACTTC.

This chain links TRBV10-2 with TRBJ2-2; D is perhaps TRBD2 (6 bases). Germline CDR1 reads WSHSY; CDR2 reads SAAADI. The CDR3 is 15 amino acids. V was trimmed by 8 bases and J by 0 bases, leaving 13 bases between them. CDR3 in DNA: TGCGCCAGCTCGGGACTTAATACGAACACCGGGGAGCTGTTTTTT. It is translated as CASSGLNTNTGELFF.

The gene calls are TRBV25-1 and TRBJ2-2; 11 bases are a match to TRBD2. Trimming at V came to 6 bases and at J to 8 bases, leaving 11 bases not matched to a gene. Germline lookup yields CDR1 MGHDK and CDR2 SYGVNS. CDR3 size: 16 residues. The CDR3 reads CASSPTSGAFVGELFF. The CDR3, as DNA: TGTGCCAGCAGCCCGACTAGCGGGGCATTCGTAGGGGAGCTGTTTTTT.

This clonotype came up a few times. The rearrangement joins TRBV7-3 to TRBJ2-3; D is undetermined. The germline V and J ends were trimmed by 5 bases and 1 base, with 10 bases remaining between them. The CDR3 spans 14 residues. Germline-derived CDR1 and CDR2 are SGHTA and FQGTGA. For the CDR3, the DNA is TGTGCCAGCAGCCGAAAGGGCGGCACAGATACGCAGTATTTT. Translated, it gives CASSRKGGTDTQYF. Drawing the rest from reference TRBV7-3 and TRBJ2-3, the complete variable domain is GAGVSQTPSNKVTEKGKYVELRCDPISGHTALYWYRQSLGQGPEFLIYFQGTGAADDSGLPNDRFFAVRPEGSVSTLKIQRTERGDSAVYLCASSRKGGTDTQYFGPGTRLTVL.

The chain recombines TRBV9 with TRBJ2-1; the match to TRBD2 covers 10 bases. J was trimmed by 5 bases and V by 2 bases; bases with no gene match: 4. The CDR3 has 15 residues. Per germline, CDR1 SGDLS and CDR2 YYNGEE. The CDR3 sequence: CASSVTSGVHNEQFF. The CDR3 region has the DNA TGTGCCAGCAGCGTCACTAGCGGGGTACACAATGAGCAGTTCTTC.

The chain is built from TRBV20-1 and TRBJ2-1; 9 positions match TRBD2. The CDR3 runs 14 residues. V lost 4 bases to trimming and J lost 10 bases; unmatched junction nucleotides: 11. Germline V gene sequence: CDR1 DFQATT, CDR2 SNEGSKA (reference sequence). The CDR3 sequence is CSAIISGGPPEQFF. The CDR3 DNA reads TGCAGTGCTATTATAAGCGGGGGGCCACCGGAGCAGTTCTTC.

CDR3 in DNA: TGTGCCACCAAAGGGGGAGGATGGGATGAGCAGTTCTTC. As protein: CATKGGGWDEQFF. V is TRBV24-1 and J is TRBJ2-1; either TRBD1 or TRBD2 may fit D (6 bases each). Looked up from germline, CDR1 is KGHDR and CDR2 is SFDVKD. Trimming pared 8 bases from V and 8 bases from J, leaving 15 bases between. This CDR3 is 13 amino acids long.

This clonotype turned up a few times. The rearrangement uses TRBV7-9 and TRBJ1-6, with D maybe TRBD1 (6 bases). Trimming took off 6 bases at V and 3 bases at J, with 15 bases between the two ends. The germline gives CDR1 SEHNR, CDR2 FQNEAQ (reference sequence). This CDR3 contains 16 residues. The CDR3 DNA is TGTGCCAGCAGGCAGGGGACCCTCATCTATAATTCACCCCTCCACTTT. Its translation is CASRQGTLIYNSPLHF.